These T cell receptor beta chains were read from a single sample in a study of cytomegalovirus exposure and HLA in healthy donors. The method was immunoSEQ multiplex PCR; TCRdb's version includes in-frame clones alone and lacks a portion of them. The repertoire holds some 110,000 clones, with more than 60% as singletons. The sample was PBMCs. The receptor set was obtained from a woman aged 45 to 65 in good health and CMV-seropositive. The CDR3 runs from the conserved cysteine through the conserved F or W. Each record gives: J gene, clone size, V gene, CDR3 protein. Clone size is given for some rows only: seen once, a few or many times, or a class if the clone is expanded.

J: TRBJ2-5
size: -
V: TRBV6-1
CDR3: CASSEWNSGGQETQYF

J: TRBJ1-1
size: -
V: TRBV28
CDR3: CASSFPRTGTGANTEAFF

J: TRBJ1-2
size: -
V: TRBV5-1
CDR3: CASSLDPGGSYGYTF

J: TRBJ1-3
size: -
V: TRBV5-1
CDR3: CASSLYSEPYSGNTIYF

J: TRBJ1-6
size: -
V: TRBV6-5
CDR3: CASSLTRSSYNSPLHF

J: TRBJ1-1
size: -
V: TRBV4-2
CDR3: CASSQDLGGTGTFYSEAFF

J: TRBJ1-6
size: -
V: TRBV6-1
CDR3: CATSRDRNYNSPLHF

J: TRBJ1-2
size: -
V: TRBV15
CDR3: CATSRVVGAPRLNYGYTF

J: TRBJ1-1
size: -
V: TRBV10-3
CDR3: CAISDANRGNTEAFF

J: TRBJ2-3
size: once
V: TRBV19
CDR3: CASSIETQPGGTQYF

J: TRBJ1-6
size: -
V: TRBV30
CDR3: CAWSEQGVGNSPLHF

J: TRBJ1-3
size: -
V: TRBV6-6
CDR3: CASSSGQPGNTIYF